One and the same sample provided the 11 T cell receptor beta chains below, sequenced in a study of radiotherapy plus CTLA-4 blockade in lung cancer. Sequencing was performed with immunoSEQ multiplex PCR; in TCRdb, only in-frame clones are kept and a portion is missing. In the table there are roughly 100,000 clones, about four fifths of which are singletons. Sequences were derived from peripheral blood, sampled from a patient treated with radiotherapy plus ipilimumab. The receptors were gathered from a human donor with non-small cell lung cancer that progressed on radiotherapy plus ipilimumab.

This rearrangement joins TRBV7-9 to TRBJ1-1; D is unresolved. CDR1 is SEHNR and CDR2 is FQNEAQ in the germline V gene (reference sequence). Trimming took 1 base from V and 10 from J, leaving 7 bases between them. The CDR3 covers 11 residues. The CDR3 is CASSLEGRAFF. The CDR3 bases are TGTGCCAGCAGCTTAGAGGGAAGAGCTTTCTTT.

About this clone: Distinct nucleotide sequences in the sample also encode this CDR3. For the CDR3, the DNA is TGCGCCAGCAGCTTGGGCGGTTACAATGAGCAGTTCTTC. It is translated as CASSLGGYNEQFF. The chain is built from TRBV5-1 and TRBJ2-1, with D unresolved. From germline, CDR1 is SGHRS and CDR2 YFSETQ. With 0 bases removed from V and 4 bases from J, the gap between germline ends came to 5 bases. The CDR3 loop spans 13 amino acids.

This chain joins TRBV7-8 and TRBJ2-3, with 10 bases fitting TRBD2. This CDR3 spans 16 amino acids. In germline, CDR1 is SGHVS, CDR2 FQNEAQ. J gave up 6 bases and V 5 bases, and 11 bases lay outside the gene matches. CDR3 residues: CASSILAGWRGDTQYF. CDR3 nucleotides: TGTGCCAGCAGCATACTAGCGGGATGGAGGGGGGATACGCAGTATTTT.

The chain is built from TRBV27 and TRBJ2-1; D possibly corresponds to TRBD1 (6 bases). Trimming left V 3 bases short and J 3 bases short, with 9 bases between. CDR3 length equals 14 residues. CDR1 and CDR2 from the germline V gene are MNHEY and SMNVEV (reference sequence). The CDR3 sequence: CASSFQGNYNEQFF. CDR3 nucleotide sequence: TGTGCCAGCAGTTTCCAGGGGAACTACAATGAGCAGTTCTTC.

The rearrangement uses TRBV18 and TRBJ2-1, with 8 bases aligning to TRBD1. With 4 bases clipped from V and 8 bases from J, the junction kept 13 bases outside the gene matches. The CDR3 contains 16 residues. The germline gives CDR1 KGHSH, CDR2 LQKENI. The CDR3 bases are TGTGCCAGCTCACGGTGGACAGGGTCTACATCCCATGAGCAGTTCTTC. This sequence encodes CASSRWTGSTSHEQFF.

The chain recombines TRBV27 with TRBJ1-2, with D possibly TRBD1 on 6 matching bases. V was cut by 2 bases and J by 6 bases, with 10 bases left in between. This CDR3 is built from 13 residues. Germline CDR1 reads MNHEY; CDR2 reads SMNVEV (reference sequence). The CDR3 loop reads CASSLQGTHGYTF. The CDR3 DNA reads as TGTGCCAGCAGTTTACAAGGGACACATGGCTACACCTTC.

Details on this clone: Other nucleotide sequences from this sample produce the same CDR3. This chain uses TRBV7-2 with TRBJ2-3; D is ambiguous. V shed 1 base and J shed 4 bases, with 3 bases lying between them. The CDR3 sequence is 12 residues long. CDR1 SGHTA and CDR2 FQGNSA come from the germline V gene. This chain's CDR3 is CASSLVPDTQYF. CDR3 in DNA: TGTGCCAGCAGCTTAGTCCCAGATACGCAGTATTTT.

V gene TRBV10-2 combines with J gene TRBJ1-5, with 8 bases lining up with TRBD1. V was pared by 10 bases and J by 6 bases, with 11 bases of the junction left unmatched. The CDR3 spans 14 residues. The germline gives CDR1 WSHSY, CDR2 SAAADI. Written as DNA, the CDR3 is TGCGCCACAACCTCCGACAGGGGCGGTCAGCCCCAGCATTTT. Translating it yields CATTSDRGGQPQHF.

J is TRBJ1-1 and V is TRBV11-2; TRBD1 is a possible D gene (6 bases). Germline assignment: CDR1 SGHAT and CDR2 FQNNGV. This CDR3 comprises 15 residues. With 0 bases removed from V and 4 bases from J, the gap between germline ends came to 12 bases. The CDR3 DNA reads as TGTGCCAGCAGCTTAGATCGGACAGCATTCACTGAAGCTTTCTTT. It yields the protein CASSLDRTAFTEAFF.

Worth noting for this clone: The junction does not match germline at one end; this may be a read error. V and J are TRBV11-2 and TRBJ1-2; TRBD1 aligns across 8 bases. This CDR3 spans 12 amino acids. From germline, CDR1 is SGHAT and CDR2 FQNNGV. CDR3 sequence: CASSSGQASNIF. CDR3 sequence (DNA): TGTGCCAGCAGCTCGGGACAGGCCTCTAACATCTTC.

The V call is TRBV6-1, the J call TRBJ2-7; D gene ambiguous. Germline CDR1 reads MNHNS; CDR2 reads SASEGT. This CDR3 comprises 12 residues. The germline V and J ends were trimmed by 7 bases and 2 bases, with 9 bases remaining between them. CDR3 sequence: CASMGLAYEQYF. Here the CDR3 DNA reads TGTGCCAGCATGGGTCTAGCCTACGAGCAGTACTTC.